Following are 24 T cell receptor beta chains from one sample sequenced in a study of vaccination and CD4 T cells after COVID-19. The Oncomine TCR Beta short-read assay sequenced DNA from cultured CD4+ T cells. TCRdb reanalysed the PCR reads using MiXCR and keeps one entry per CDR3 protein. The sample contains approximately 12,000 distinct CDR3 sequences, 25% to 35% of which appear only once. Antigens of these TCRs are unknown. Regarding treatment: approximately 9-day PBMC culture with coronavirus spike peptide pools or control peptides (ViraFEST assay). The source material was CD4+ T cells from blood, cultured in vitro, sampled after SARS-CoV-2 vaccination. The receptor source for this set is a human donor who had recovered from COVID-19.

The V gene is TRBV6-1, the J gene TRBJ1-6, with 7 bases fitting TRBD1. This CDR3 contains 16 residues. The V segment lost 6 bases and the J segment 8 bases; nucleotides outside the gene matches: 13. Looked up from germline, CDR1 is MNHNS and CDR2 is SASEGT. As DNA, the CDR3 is TGTGCCAGCAGAAAGAATTCCCGGGACAGATATTCACCCCTCCACTTT. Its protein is CASRKNSRDRYSPLHF.

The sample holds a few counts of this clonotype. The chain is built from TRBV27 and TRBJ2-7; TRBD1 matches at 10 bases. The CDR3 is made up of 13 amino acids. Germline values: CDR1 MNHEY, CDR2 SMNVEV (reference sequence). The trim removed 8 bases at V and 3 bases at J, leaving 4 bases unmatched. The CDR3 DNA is TGTGCCAGCCGAAGGACAGGGGGCTACGAGCAGTACTTC. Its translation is CASRRTGGYEQYF.

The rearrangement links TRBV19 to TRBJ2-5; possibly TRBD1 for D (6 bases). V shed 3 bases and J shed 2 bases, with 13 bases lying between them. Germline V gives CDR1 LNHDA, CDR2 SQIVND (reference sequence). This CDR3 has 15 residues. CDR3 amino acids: CASSIGWTVQETQYF. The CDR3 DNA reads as TGTGCCAGTAGTATTGGTTGGACAGTACAAGAGACCCAGTACTTC.

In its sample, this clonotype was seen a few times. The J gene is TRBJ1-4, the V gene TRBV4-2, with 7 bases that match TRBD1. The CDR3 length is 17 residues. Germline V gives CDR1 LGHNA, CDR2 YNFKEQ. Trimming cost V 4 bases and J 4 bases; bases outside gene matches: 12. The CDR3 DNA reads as TGTGCCAGCAGCCTAGAACCGGGACAGAAGTTTAATGAAAAACTGTTTTTT. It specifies CASSLEPGQKFNEKLFF.

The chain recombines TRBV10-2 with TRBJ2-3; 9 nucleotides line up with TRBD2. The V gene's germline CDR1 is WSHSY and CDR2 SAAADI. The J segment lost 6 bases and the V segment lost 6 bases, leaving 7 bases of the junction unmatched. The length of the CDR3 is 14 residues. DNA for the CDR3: TGCGCCAGCAGAAAGCGGGAGGTAGGGGATACGCAGTATTTT. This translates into CASRKREVGDTQYF.

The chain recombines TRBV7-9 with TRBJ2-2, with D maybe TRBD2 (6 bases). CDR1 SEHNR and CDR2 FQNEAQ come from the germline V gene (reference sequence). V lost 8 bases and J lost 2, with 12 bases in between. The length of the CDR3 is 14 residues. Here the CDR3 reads CASLEGVNTGELFF. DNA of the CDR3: TGTGCCAGCTTGGAGGGAGTCAACACCGGGGAGCTGTTTTTT.

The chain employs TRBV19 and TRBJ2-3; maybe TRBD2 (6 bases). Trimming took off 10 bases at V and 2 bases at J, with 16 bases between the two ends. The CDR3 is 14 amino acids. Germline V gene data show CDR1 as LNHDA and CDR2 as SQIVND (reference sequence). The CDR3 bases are TGTGCCACAACGGCGGGACCGCTCACAGATACGCAGTATTTT. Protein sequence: CATTAGPLTDTQYF.

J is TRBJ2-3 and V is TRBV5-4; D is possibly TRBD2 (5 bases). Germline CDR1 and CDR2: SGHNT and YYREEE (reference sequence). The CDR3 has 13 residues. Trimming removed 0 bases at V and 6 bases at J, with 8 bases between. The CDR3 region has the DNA TGTGCCAGCAGCTTGGAAGTAGCGGATACGCAGTATTTT. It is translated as CASSLEVADTQYF.

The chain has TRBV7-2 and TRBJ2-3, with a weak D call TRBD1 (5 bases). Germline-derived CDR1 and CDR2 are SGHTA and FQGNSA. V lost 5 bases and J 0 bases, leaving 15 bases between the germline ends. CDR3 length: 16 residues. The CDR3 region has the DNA TGTGCCAGCAGCCGACCGACAGATTCTAGCACAGATACGCAGTATTTT. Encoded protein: CASSRPTDSSTDTQYF.

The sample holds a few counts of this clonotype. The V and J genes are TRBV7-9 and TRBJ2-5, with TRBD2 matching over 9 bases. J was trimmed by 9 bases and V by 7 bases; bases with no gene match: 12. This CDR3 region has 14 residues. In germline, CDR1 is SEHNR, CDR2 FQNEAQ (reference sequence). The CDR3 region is CASNQGVAGASQYF. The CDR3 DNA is TGTGCCAGCAACCAGGGGGTAGCGGGAGCCTCCCAGTACTTC.

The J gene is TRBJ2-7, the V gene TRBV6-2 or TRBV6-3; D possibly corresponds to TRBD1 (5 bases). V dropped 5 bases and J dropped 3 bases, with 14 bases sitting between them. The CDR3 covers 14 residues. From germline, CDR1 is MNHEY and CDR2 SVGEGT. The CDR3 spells CASSPQAGLYEQYF. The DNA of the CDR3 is TGTGCCAGCAGTCCCCAAGCAGGGCTCTACGAGCAGTACTTC.

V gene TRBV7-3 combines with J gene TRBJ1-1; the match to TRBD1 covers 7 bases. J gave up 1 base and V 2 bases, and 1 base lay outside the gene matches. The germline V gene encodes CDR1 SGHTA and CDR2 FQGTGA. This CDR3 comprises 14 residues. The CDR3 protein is CASSLGTANTEAFF. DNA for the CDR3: TGTGCCAGCAGCTTAGGGACAGCGAACACTGAAGCTTTCTTT.

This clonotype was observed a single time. The CDR3 DNA follows: TGCAGTGCTAACATCCTAAGGGGGCTAGCGGGAGAAGAGACCCAGTACTTC. This gives the protein CSANILRGLAGEETQYF. V is TRBV20-1 and J is TRBJ2-7, with 10 positions matching TRBD2. The last part of the DNA fits TRBJ2-5 better; the J call may be wrong. This CDR3 region has 17 residues. The germline CDR1 and CDR2 sequences are DFQATT and SNEGSKA (reference sequence).

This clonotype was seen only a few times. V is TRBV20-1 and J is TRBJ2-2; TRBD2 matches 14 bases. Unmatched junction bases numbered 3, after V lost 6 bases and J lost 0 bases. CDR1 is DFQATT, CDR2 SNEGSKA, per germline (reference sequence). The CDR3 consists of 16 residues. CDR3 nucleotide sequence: TGCAGTGCCGGACTAGCGGGAGGCCCGAACACCGGGGAGCTGTTTTTT. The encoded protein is CSAGLAGGPNTGELFF.

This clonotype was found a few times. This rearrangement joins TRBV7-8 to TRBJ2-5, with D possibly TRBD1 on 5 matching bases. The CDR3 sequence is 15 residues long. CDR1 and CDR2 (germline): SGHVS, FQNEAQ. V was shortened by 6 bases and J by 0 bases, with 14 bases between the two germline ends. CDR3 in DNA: TGTGCCAGCAGAGGTGGCAGGGTCCACCAAGAGACCCAGTACTTC. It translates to CASRGGRVHQETQYF.

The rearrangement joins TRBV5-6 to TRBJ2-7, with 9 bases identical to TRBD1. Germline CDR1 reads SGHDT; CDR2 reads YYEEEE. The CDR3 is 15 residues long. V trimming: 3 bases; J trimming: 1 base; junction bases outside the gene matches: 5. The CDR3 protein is CASSSPDRGSYEQYF. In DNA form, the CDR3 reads TGTGCCAGCAGCTCCCCGGACAGGGGATCCTACGAGCAGTACTTC.

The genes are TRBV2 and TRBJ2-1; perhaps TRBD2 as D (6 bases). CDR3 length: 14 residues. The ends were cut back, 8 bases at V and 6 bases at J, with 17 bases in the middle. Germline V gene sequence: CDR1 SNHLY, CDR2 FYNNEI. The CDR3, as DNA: TGTGCCAGCGACGAGGGCCGGAGGGGCAATGAGCAGTTCTTC. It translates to CASDEGRRGNEQFF.

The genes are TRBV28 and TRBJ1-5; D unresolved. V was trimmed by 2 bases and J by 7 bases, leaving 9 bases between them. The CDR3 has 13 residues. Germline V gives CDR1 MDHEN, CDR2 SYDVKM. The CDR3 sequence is CASSLVSLQPQHF. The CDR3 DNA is TGTGCCAGCAGTTTAGTCAGTCTGCAGCCCCAGCATTTT.

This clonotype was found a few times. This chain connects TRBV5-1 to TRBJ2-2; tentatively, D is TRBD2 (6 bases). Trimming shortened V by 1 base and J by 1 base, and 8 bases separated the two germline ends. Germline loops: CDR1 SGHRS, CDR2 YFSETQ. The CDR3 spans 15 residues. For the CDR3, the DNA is TGCGCCAGCAGCTTGCGTAGCGGGAACACCGGGGAGCTGTTTTTT. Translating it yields CASSLRSGNTGELFF.

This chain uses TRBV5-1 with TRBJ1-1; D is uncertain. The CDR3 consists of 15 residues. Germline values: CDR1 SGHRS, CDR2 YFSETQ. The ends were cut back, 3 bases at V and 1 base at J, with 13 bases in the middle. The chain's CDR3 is CASSYLAVQNTEAFF. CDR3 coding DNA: TGCGCCAGCAGCTACCTCGCGGTGCAGAACACTGAAGCTTTCTTT.

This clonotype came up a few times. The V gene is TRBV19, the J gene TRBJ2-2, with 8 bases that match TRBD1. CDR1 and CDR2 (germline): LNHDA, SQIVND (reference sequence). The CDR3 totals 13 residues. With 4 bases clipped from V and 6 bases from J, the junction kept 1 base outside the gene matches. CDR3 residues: CASSTQGAGELFF. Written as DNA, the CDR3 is TGTGCCAGTAGTACACAGGGGGCCGGGGAGCTGTTTTTT.

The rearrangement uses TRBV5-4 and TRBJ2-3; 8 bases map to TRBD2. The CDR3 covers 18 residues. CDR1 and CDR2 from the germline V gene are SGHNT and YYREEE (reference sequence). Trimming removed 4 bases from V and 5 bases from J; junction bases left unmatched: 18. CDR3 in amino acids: CASSPRSKSNGRGDTQYF. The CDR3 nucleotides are TGTGCCAGCAGCCCCCGGTCTAAGTCCAACGGGAGGGGAGATACGCAGTATTTT.

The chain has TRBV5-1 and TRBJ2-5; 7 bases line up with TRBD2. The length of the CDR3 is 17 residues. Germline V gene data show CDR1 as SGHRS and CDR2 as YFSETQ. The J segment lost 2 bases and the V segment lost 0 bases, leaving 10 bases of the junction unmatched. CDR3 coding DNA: TGCGCCAGCAGCTTGGTTCCAGCGGGGATTAATCAAGAGACCCAGTACTTC. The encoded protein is CASSLVPAGINQETQYF.

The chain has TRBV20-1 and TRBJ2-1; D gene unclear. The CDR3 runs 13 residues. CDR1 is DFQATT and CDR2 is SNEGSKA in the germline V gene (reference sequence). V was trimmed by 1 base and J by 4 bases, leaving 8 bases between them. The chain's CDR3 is CSARGGGYNEQFF. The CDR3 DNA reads TGCAGTGCTAGAGGCGGCGGTTACAATGAGCAGTTCTTC.